These T cell receptor beta chains were read from a single sample in a study of blood T cell repertoires in COVID-19. TCRdb's copy holds only in-frame clones and misses some; the assay was immunoSEQ multiplex PCR. The sample has 70,000 to 90,000 clones; 78% are singletons. The sequenced material came from peripheral blood. The receptor set was obtained from a human donor in a cohort sampled during active COVID-19. The CDR3 runs from the conserved cysteine through the conserved F or W. The order of the fields is clone size, V gene, CDR3 length, D gene, J gene, CDR3 protein, CDR3 DNA. A D gene is named only where the DNA matches it firmly. Not every row has a clone size; where given, it reads once, few, many or a size class.

-	TRBV6-6	15	-	TRBJ1-5	CASSHGGAAGQPQHF	TGTGCCAGCTCCCATGGGGGGGCCGCGGGTCAGCCCCAGCATTTT
-	TRBV6-6	18	TRBD2	TRBJ2-2	CASSLLGLARRNTGELFF	TGTGCCAGCAGTCTGCTCGGACTAGCGAGACGGAACACCGGGGAGCTGTTTTTT
once	TRBV7-9	14	-	TRBJ2-2	CASSLAGSTGELFF	TGTGCCAGCAGCTTAGCGGGGAGCACCGGGGAGCTGTTTTTT
-	TRBV18	15	TRBD1	TRBJ1-1	CASSLQGAQTTEAFF	TGTGCCAGCTCACTACAGGGGGCTCAGACCACTGAAGCTTTCTTT
once	TRBV10-3	14	-	TRBJ2-7	CAISESSGAYEQYF	TGTGCCATCAGTGAGTCCTCAGGGGCCTACGAGCAGTACTTC
-	TRBV5-5	15	TRBD2	TRBJ2-5	CASSLGLAGEETQYF	TGTGCCAGCAGCTTGGGACTAGCGGGGGAAGAGACCCAGTACTTC
-	TRBV5-1	15	-	TRBJ1-1	CASSTIRDTNTEAFF	TGCGCCAGCAGCACTATCCGGGACACGAACACTGAAGCTTTCTTT
once	TRBV11-3	11	-	TRBJ1-2	CASSFAGGYTF	TGTGCCAGCAGCTTCGCAGGAGGCTACACCTTC
-	TRBV2	15	-	TRBJ2-2	CASSGETMWTGELFF	TGTGCCAGCAGTGGGGAGACGATGTGGACCGGGGAGCTGTTTTTT
-	TRBV5-4	14	TRBD1	TRBJ2-1	CASSKTGGGDEQFF	TGTGCCAGCAGCAAGACAGGGGGGGGCGATGAGCAGTTCTTC
-	TRBV5-3	17	TRBD2	TRBJ2-3	CARSEGLAGPKADTQYF	TGTGCCAGAAGCGAGGGACTAGCGGGGCCAAAGGCAGATACGCAGTATTTT
-	TRBV7-8	13	-	TRBJ1-1	CASSLQANTEAFF	TGTGCCAGCAGTCTCCAAGCAAACACTGAAGCTTTCTTT
-	TRBV3-1/TRBV3-2	13	TRBD1	TRBJ2-7	CASSRRGQREQYF	TGTGCCAGCAGCCGCAGGGGACAGCGCGAGCAGTACTTC
-	TRBV19	16	TRBD2	TRBJ2-1	CASSIDWLAGNNEQFF	TGTGCCAGTAGTATAGATTGGCTAGCGGGGAACAATGAGCAGTTCTTC
-	TRBV7-3	14	-	TRBJ2-1	CASSLNPTGNEQFF	TGTGCCAGCAGCTTAAACCCCACAGGGAATGAGCAGTTCTTC
-	TRBV24-1	17	TRBD2	TRBJ2-1	CATSDSLYSGPYNEQFF	TGTGCCACCAGTGATTCTCTCTATAGCGGGCCGTACAATGAGCAGTTCTTC